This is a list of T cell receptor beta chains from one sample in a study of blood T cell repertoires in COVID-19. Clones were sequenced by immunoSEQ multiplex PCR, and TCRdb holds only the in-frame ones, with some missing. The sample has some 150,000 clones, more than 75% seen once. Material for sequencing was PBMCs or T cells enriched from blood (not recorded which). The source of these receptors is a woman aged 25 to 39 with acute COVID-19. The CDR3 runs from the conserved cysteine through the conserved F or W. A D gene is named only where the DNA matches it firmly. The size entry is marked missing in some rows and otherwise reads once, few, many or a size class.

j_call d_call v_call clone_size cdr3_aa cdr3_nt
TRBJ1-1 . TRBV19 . CASSWEVYTEAFF TGTGCCAGTAGTTGGGAGGTATACACTGAAGCTTTCTTT
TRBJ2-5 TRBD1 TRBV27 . CASSLQGVQETQYF TGTGCCAGCAGTCTACAGGGGGTCCAAGAGACCCAGTACTTC
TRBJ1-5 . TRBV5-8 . CASSFSSSSNQPQHF TGTGCCAGCAGCTTCAGTTCTAGTAGCAATCAGCCCCAGCATTTT
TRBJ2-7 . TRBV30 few CASAILDSSEQYF TGTGCCTCCGCCATCCTCGACAGTAGCGAGCAGTACTTC
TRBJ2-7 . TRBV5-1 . CASSLGGGRGYSYEQYF TGCGCCAGCAGCTTGGGGGGCGGGCGGGGATACTCCTACGAGCAGTACTTC
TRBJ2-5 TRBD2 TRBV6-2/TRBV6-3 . CASSSGTSGSFAGETQYF TGTGCCAGCAGTTCAGGGACTAGCGGTAGCTTTGCCGGGGAGACCCAGTACTTC
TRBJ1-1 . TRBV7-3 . CASSLGGHTEAFF TGTGCCAGCAGCTTGGGGGGGCACACTGAAGCTTTCTTT
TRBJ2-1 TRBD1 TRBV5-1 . CASSLALGRGIYNEQFF TGCGCCAGCAGCTTGGCCCTTGGCAGGGGGATCTACAATGAGCAGTTCTTC
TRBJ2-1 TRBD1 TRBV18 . CASSPGQGAGNEQFF TGTGCCAGCTCACCCGGACAGGGGGCAGGCAATGAGCAGTTCTTC
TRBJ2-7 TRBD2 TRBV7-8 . CASSPEVAGASSYEQYF TGTGCCAGCAGCCCCGAGGTAGCGGGAGCCAGCTCCTACGAGCAGTACTTC
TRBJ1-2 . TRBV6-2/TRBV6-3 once CASTPFAGNYGYTF TGTGCCAGCACCCCCTTTGCGGGGAACTATGGCTACACCTTC
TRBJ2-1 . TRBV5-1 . CASSFMVASSYNEQFF TGCGCCAGCAGCTTTATGGTTGCGAGCTCCTACAATGAGCAGTTCTTC
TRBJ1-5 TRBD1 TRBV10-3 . CAISEWTGDQPQHF TGTGCCATCAGTGAGTGGACAGGGGATCAGCCCCAGCATTTT
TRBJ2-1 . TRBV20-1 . CSAPEGVEQFF TGCAGTGCTCCCGAGGGGGTTGAGCAGTTCTTC
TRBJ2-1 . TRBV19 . CATATSYEQFF TGTGCCACCGCTACTTCTTATGAGCAGTTCTTC
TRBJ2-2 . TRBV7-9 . CASSLKGGLEELFF TGTGCCAGCAGCTTAAAGGGGGGGCTTGAGGAGCTGTTTTTT
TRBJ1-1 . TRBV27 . CASSHSGYPEAFF TGTGCCAGCAGTCACTCAGGGTACCCTGAAGCTTTCTTT
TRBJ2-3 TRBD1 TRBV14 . CASSQGDRRTDTQYF TGTGCCAGCAGCCAAGGGGACAGGCGCACAGATACGCAGTATTTT
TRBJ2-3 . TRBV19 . CASSSEHRRPDTQYF TGTGCCAGTAGTTCCGAGCACAGAAGACCAGATACGCAGTATTTT
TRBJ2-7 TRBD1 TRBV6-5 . CASSYQRQGPYEQYF TGTGCCAGCAGTTACCAAAGACAGGGGCCCTACGAGCAGTACTTC
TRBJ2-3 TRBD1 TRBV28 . CASSPGQGTDTQYF TGTGCCAGCAGTCCGGGACAGGGCACAGATACGCAGTATTTT
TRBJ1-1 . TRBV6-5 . CASSSSGRVPFTEAFF TGTGCCAGCAGTTCTTCAGGGCGTGTTCCTTTCACTGAAGCTTTCTTT
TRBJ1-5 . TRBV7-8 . CASSLSRGGIRNQPQHF TGTGCCAGCAGCTTAAGCCGCGGGGGGATAAGGAATCAGCCCCAGCATTTT
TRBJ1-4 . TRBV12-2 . CASRLVRKGATNEKLFF TGTGCAAGTCGCTTAGTTCGGAAAGGAGCAACTAATGAAAAACTGTTTTTT
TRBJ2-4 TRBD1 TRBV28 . CASASQGANIQYF TGTGCCAGCGCGTCTCAGGGGGCCAACATTCAGTACTTC
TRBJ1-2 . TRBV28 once CASSLSRVYYGYTF TGTGCCAGCAGTTTATCCAGGGTGTACTATGGCTACACCTTC
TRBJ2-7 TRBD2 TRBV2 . CASSVGGLGPYEQYF TGTGCCAGCAGTGTGGGGGGACTAGGTCCCTACGAGCAGTACTTC
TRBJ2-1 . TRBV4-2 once CASSQDLSGSSYNEQFF TGTGCCAGCAGCCAAGATCTCTCCGGGAGCTCCTACAATGAGCAGTTCTTC